What follows are 7 T cell receptor beta chains derived from one specimen sequenced in a study of human T cells and chemical hapten exposure. TCRdb redid the calling of the RACE reads with MiXCR, one entry per CDR3 protein. The sample holds 240,000 or so distinct CDR3 sequences, approximately 8.6% seen once. Time point reported: pre-sensitization, week 0. Treatment indicated: therapeutic diphenylcyclopropenone sensitization with weekly scalp DPC. Sequenced here: whole blood, sampled in connection with sensitization to the hapten diphenylcyclopropenone (DPC). These receptors were taken from a middle-aged woman with alopecia areata. Some clones in this sample may be carry-over from other donors' samples.

This clonotype was counted between two and nine times. The V gene is TRBV20-1, the J gene TRBJ2-3; D unclear. V was pared by 3 bases and J by 5 bases, with 12 bases between. CDR1 and CDR2 (germline): DFQATT, SNEGSKA (reference sequence). The CDR3 has 13 amino acids. The CDR3 protein is CSASPSARDTQYF. CDR3 nucleotides: TGCAGTGCTAGTCCGTCTGCACGAGATACGCAGTATTTT.

This sequence joins TRBV4-3 and TRBJ2-3; a possible D gene is TRBD2 (5 bases). The CDR3 is 15 amino acids. Trimming stripped 5 bases from V and 4 bases from J, with 16 bases between. Germline lookup yields CDR1 LGHNA and CDR2 YSLEER. The CDR3 region has the DNA TGCGCCAGCAGCATCCATTCCTTCGGGGCAGATACGCAGTATTTT. Residues: CASSIHSFGADTQYF.

This clonotype showed up just a few times. The chain is built from TRBV20-1 and TRBJ1-1; D call uncertain. Germline lookup yields CDR1 DFQATT and CDR2 SNEGSKA (reference sequence). Trimming removed 2 bases at V and 8 bases at J, with 9 bases between. This CDR3 is built from 11 residues. This chain's CDR3 is CSARLSNEAFF. As DNA, the CDR3 is TGCAGTGCTAGACTGAGTAACGAAGCTTTCTTT.

V is TRBV29-1 and J is TRBJ2-5, with 8 positions matching TRBD1. CDR1 and CDR2 (germline): SQVTM, ANQGSEA. CDR3 length: 13 amino acids. The V segment lost 6 bases and the J segment 1 base; nucleotides outside the gene matches: 4. The CDR3 DNA follows: TGCAGCGTCGACAGGGGAGGCCAAGAGACCCAGTACTTC. Encoded protein: CSVDRGGQETQYF. Drawing the rest from reference TRBV29-1 and TRBJ2-5, the complete variable domain is SAVISQKPSRDICQRGTSLTIQCQVDSQVTMMFWYRQQPGQSLTLIATANQGSEATYESGFVIDKFPISRPNLTFSTLTVSNMSPEDSSIYLCSVDRGGQETQYFGPGTRLLVL.

The chain employs TRBV3-1 and TRBJ2-3, with D tentatively TRBD2 (5 bases). The CDR3 covers 13 residues. CDR1 is LGHDT, CDR2 YNNKEL, per germline (reference sequence). V was trimmed by 0 bases and J by 9 bases, leaving 10 bases between them. The CDR3 nucleotides read TGTGCCAGCAGCCAAGAGGGCGGCGGGACGCAGTATTTT. Translating gives CASSQEGGGTQYF.

This clonotype was seen only a few times. The chain couples TRBV28 to TRBJ2-1, with D possibly TRBD2 on 5 matching bases. V dropped 1 base and J dropped 6 bases, with 25 bases sitting between them. Germline V CDR1 and CDR2: MDHEN, SYDVKM. This CDR3 has 19 amino acids. For the CDR3, the DNA is TGTGCCAGCAGTTTATTTTTTCGTACCGTCCAGCGGACCGGCAATGAGCAGTTCTTC. This gives the protein CASSLFFRTVQRTGNEQFF.

There are many counts of this clonotype. The chain has TRBV5-1 and TRBJ2-5; D is ambiguous. This CDR3 is built from 11 residues. Germline V CDR1 and CDR2: SGHRS, YFSETQ. The V end lost 8 bases, the J end lost 1 base, and 6 bases lay between the germline ends. The CDR3 reads CASKAQETQYF. The DNA of the CDR3 is TGCGCCAGTAAAGCCCAAGAGACCCAGTACTTC.